This T cell receptor delta chain was identified during a study of gamma-delta T cells after stem cell transplantation. This clone is classed as medium-sized. The CDR3 sequence is 15 residues long. V was clipped by 1 base and J by 1 base, with 10 bases between them. CDR1 and CDR2 (germline): TSWWSYY, QGS. TCRdb re-processed the RT-PCR reads using CATT. The table has over a thousand delta-chain clones, 1.6% seen once. The sample taken for sequencing was gamma-delta T cells. The chain combines TRDV1 with TRDJ1; no firm D call. The receptor was derived from a human donor. It is not recorded whose cells these are; they may come from a transplant donor. The CDR3 sequence is CALGEPPFSTDKLIF. The DNA of the CDR3 is TGTGCTCTTGGGGAACCACCTTTCTCCACCGATAAACTCATCTTT.